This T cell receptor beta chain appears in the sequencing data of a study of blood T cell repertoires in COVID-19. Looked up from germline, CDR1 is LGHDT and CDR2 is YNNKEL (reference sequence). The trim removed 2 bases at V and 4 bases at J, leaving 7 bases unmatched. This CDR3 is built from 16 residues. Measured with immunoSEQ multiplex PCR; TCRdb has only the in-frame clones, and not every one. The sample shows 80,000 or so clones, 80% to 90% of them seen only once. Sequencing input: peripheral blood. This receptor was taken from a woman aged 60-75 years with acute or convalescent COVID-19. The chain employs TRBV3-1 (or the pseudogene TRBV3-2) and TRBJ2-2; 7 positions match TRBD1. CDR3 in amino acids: CASSQSLGTATGELFF. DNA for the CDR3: TGTGCCAGCAGCCAATCGCTTGGGACAGCCACCGGGGAGCTGTTTTTT.